This TCR beta chain is drawn from a study of blood T cell repertoires in COVID-19. Study summary: Acute and convalescent COVID-19 specimens originated in the United States, Italy and Spain.

The CDR3 runs 13 residues. Germline V gene data show CDR1 as MNHEY and CDR2 as SMNVEV (reference sequence). The V and J ends lost 6 bases and 6 bases respectively, with 12 bases between them. How the authors handled the data: Estimation of nucleated cell counts was performed using reference gene primer amplification. TCRdb's table, derived via immunoSEQ multiplex PCR, lists solely in-frame clones and lacks some. Clone size and V and J calls were adopted from that table, with D and trimming inferred from the DNA. Here the sample spans nearly 110,000 clones, about 64% being singletons. The chain combines TRBV27 with TRBJ1-5, with D possibly being TRBD1 (6 bases). The sequenced sample was peripheral blood. This TCR was recovered from a human donor with acute or convalescent COVID-19. The donor label of this sample is uncertain. CDR3 amino acids: CASSPRGSQPQHF. The CDR3 DNA is TGTGCCAGCAGCCCCAGGGGTTCTCAGCCCCAGCATTTT.